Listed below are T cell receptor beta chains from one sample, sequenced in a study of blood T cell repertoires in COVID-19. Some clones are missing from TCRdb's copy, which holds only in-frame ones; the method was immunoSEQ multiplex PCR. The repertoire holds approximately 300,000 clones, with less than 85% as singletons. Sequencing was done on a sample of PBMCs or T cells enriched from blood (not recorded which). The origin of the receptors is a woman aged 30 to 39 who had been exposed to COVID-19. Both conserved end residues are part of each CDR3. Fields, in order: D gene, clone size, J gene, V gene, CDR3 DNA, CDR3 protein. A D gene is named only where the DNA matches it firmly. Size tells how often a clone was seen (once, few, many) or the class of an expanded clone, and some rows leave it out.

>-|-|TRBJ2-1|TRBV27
TGTGCCAGCAGTTTTGCGGGGGCTAGGTACAATGAGCAGTTCTTC
CASSFAGARYNEQFF
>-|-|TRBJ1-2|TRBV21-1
TGTGCCAGCCTTACAGGGGGCAATGGCTACACCTTC
CASLTGGNGYTF
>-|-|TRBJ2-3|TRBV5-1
TGCGCCAGCAGCTTGGCAGGGGCCGTCACAGATACGCAGTATTTT
CASSLAGAVTDTQYF
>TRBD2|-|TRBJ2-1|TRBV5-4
TGTGCCAGCAGCTCGGGACTAGCGGGGGCGAGCTCCTACAATGAGCAGTTCTTC
CASSSGLAGASSYNEQFF
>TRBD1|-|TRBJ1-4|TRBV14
TGTGCCAGCCGAGACAGGGGAGGTGAAAAACTGTTTTTT
CASRDRGGEKLFF
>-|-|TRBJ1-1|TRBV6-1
TGTGCCAGCAGTGACGGGGGGAGAGAAGCTTTCTTT
CASSDGGREAFF
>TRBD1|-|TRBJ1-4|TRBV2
TGTGCCAGCAGTTCTGACAGGGGAGCTGAAAAACTGTTTTTT
CASSSDRGAEKLFF
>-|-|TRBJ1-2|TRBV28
TGTGCCAGCAGTGATGCGACAGCTATCTACACCTTC
CASSDATAIYTF
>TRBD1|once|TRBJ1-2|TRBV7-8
TGTGCCAGCAGCCCCGGGGACAGGGTATATGGCTACACCTTC
CASSPGDRVYGYTF
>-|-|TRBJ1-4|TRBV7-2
TGTGCCAGCAGCTTATCATCAACTAATGAAAAACTGTTTTTT
CASSLSSTNEKLFF
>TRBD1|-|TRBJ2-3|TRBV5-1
TGCGCCAGCATGAGTGGCAGGGGGCCAACTTCTAGCACAGATACGCAGTATTTT
CASMSGRGPTSSTDTQYF
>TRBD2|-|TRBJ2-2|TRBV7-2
TGTGCCAGCAGCTCCACGACTAGCCAGGGCACCGGGGAGCTGTTTTTT
CASSSTTSQGTGELFF
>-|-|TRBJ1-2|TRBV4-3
TGCGCCAGCAGCCAAAGCCCGGGTAACTATGGCTACACCTTC
CASSQSPGNYGYTF
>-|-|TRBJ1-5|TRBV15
TGTGCCACCAGCAGACAGGATCAGCCCCAGCATTTT
CATSRQDQPQHF